The T cell receptor beta chain under discussion was sequenced for a study of T cell repertoires in cytomegalovirus infection (dated by TCRdb to about 2019). For the study in its entirety: The peptide stimulations were aimed at well-studied HLA-B-restricted epitopes as well as recently identified HLA-C-restricted CMV epitopes, whose presentation resists viral immunomodulation. Donor HLA type was relevant to the analysis, because carriage of CMV infection together with the matching HLA type was indicated by public TCR beta signatures. The paper as a whole reports these results and caveats: Cumulative frequency of public TCR beta family members discriminated carriers of CMV infection plus the relevant HLA type in this cohort and an independent roughly 320-donor cohort. In the ex vivo response, HLA-C-restricted CMV-specific TCR beta clonotypes were dominant, and in two of eight donors the single most frequent clonotype came from this HLA-C-restricted group.

The instrument was an Illumina HiSeq 1500. TCRdb took the public reads, trimmed them with fastp at Q25, ran MiXCR for clone calling and kept in-frame beta chains. Every CDR3 protein is listed once, alongside the most common genes and DNA of its rows. This sample holds roughly 500,000 distinct CDR3 sequences; roughly 34% were observed only once. The ten largest account for roughly 16% of the sample. This clonotype was found a few times. The antigen this receptor binds is unknown. Base qualities are not recorded, but no much larger clone differs from it by a single base. The meaning of the sample's treatment or condition label: in vitro stimulation with specific CMV peptide epitopes to enrich CMV-specific T cells. From the cysteine through the phenylalanine, the CDR3 covers 15 amino acids. CDR3 DNA is the only sequence kept; it has 45 bases, read in frame from the first base. V gives up 5 bases and J gives up 0 bases, and the segment between their germline ends measures 12 bases. The germline V gene gives CDR1 as SGHAT and CDR2 as FQNNGV.

The chain joins TRBV11-2 to TRBJ2-3, with the D gene not confidently named. The receptor's source is a human donor in good health (CMV status not recorded). Some clones in this sample may be carry-over from other donors' samples. The specimen was cultured PBMCs, collected from culture after CMV antigen stimulation. The CDR3 sequence is CASSPSPGSTDTQYF. The sequence in DNA is TGTGCCAGCAGCCCATCCCCCGGTAGCACAGATACGCAGTATTTT.